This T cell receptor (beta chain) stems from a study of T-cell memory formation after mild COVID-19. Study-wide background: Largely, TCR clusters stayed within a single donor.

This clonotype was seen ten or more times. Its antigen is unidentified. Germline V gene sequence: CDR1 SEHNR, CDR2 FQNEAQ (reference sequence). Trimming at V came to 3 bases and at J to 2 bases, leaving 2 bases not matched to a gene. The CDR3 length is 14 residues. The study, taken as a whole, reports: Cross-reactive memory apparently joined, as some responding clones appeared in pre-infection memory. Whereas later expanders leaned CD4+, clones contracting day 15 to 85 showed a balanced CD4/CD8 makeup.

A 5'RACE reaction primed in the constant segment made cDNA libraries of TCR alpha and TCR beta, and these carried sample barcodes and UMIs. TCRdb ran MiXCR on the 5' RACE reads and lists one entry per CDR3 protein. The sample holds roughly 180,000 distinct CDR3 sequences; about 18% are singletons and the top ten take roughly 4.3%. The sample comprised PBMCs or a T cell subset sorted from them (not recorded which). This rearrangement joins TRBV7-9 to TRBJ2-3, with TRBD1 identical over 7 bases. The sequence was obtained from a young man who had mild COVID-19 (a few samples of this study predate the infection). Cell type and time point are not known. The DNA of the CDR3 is TGTGCCAGCAGCTTGGGGACAGCCACAGATACGCAGTATTTT. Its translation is CASSLGTATDTQYF.